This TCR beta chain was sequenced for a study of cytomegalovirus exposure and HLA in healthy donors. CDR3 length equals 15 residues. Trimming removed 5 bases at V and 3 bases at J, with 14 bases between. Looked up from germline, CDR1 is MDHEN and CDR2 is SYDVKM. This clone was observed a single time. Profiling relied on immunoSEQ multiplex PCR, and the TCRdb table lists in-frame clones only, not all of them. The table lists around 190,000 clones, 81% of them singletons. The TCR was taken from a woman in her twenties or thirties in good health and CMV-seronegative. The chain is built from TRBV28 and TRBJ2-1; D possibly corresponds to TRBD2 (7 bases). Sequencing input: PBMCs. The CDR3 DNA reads TGTGCCAGCAGTACGGGGGGCCGGATCTACAATGAGCAGTTCTTC. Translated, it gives CASSTGGRIYNEQFF.